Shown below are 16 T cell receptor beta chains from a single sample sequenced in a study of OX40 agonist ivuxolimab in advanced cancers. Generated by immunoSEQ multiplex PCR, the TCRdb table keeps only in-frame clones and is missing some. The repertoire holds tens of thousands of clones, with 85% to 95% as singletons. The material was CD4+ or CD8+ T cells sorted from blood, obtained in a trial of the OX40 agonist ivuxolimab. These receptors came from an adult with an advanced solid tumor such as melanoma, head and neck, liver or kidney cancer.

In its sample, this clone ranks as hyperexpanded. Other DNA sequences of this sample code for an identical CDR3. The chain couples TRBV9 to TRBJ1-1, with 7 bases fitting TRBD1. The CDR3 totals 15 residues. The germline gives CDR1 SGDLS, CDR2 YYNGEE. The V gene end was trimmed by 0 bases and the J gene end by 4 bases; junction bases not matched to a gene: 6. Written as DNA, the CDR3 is TGTGCCAGCAGCGTAGGGGGAGGGGGCGGCACTGAAGCTTTCTTT. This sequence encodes CASSVGGGGGTEAFF. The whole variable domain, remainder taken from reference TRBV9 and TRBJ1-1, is DSGVTQTPKHLITATGQRVTLRCSPRSGDLSVYWYQQSLDQGLQFLIQYYNGEERAKGNILERFSAQQFPDLHSELNLSSLELGDSALYFCASSVGGGGGTEAFFGQGTRLTVV.

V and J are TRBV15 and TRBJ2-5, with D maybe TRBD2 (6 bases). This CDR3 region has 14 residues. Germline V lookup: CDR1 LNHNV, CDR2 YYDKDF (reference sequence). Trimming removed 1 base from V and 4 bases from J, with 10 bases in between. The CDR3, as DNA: TGTGCCACCAGCAGAGTTACGGAGGGAGAGACCCAGTACTTC. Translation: CATSRVTEGETQYF.

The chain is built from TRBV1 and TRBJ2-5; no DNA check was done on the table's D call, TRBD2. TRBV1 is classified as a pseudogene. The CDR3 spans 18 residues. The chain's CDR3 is CTSSHQIICGPGQETQYF. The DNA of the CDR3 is TGCACCAGCAGCCATCAGATCATATGTGGCCCGGGACAAGAGACCCAGTACTTC.

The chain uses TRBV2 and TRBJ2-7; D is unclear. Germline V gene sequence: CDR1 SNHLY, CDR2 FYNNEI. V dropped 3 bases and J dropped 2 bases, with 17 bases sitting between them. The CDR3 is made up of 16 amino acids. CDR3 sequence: CASSDNLLARPYEQYF. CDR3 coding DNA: TGTGCCAGCAGTGATAACCTCTTGGCACGGCCCTACGAGCAGTACTTC.

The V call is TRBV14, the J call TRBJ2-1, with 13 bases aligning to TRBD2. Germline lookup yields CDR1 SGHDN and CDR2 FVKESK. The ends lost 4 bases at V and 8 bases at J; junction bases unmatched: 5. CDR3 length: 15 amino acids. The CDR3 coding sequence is TGTGCCAGCAGCCCGACTAGCGGGAGGAGGGATGAGCAGTTCTTC. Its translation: CASSPTSGRRDEQFF. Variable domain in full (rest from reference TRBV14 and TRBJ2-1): EAGVTQFPSHSVIEKGQTVTLRCDPISGHDNLYWYRRVMGKEIKFLLHFVKESKQDESGMPNNRFLAERTGGTYSTLKVQPAELEDSGVYFCASSPTSGRRDEQFFGPGTRLTVL.

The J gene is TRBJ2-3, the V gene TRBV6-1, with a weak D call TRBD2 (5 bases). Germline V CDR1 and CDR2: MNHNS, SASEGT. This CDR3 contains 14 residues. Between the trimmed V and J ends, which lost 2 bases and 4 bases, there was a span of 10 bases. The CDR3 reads CASSERGLADTQYF. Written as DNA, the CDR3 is TGTGCCAGCAGTGAACGAGGGCTCGCAGATACGCAGTATTTT.

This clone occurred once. CDR3 region: CASRQTGAYEQYF. The CDR3 DNA reads as TGCGCCAGCAGACAAACTGGGGCCTACGAGCAGTACTTC. The V call is TRBV5-1, the J call TRBJ2-7; D uncertain. Trimming took 5 bases from V and 2 from J, leaving 11 bases between them. The CDR3 is 13 amino acids. In germline, CDR1 is SGHRS, CDR2 YFSETQ.

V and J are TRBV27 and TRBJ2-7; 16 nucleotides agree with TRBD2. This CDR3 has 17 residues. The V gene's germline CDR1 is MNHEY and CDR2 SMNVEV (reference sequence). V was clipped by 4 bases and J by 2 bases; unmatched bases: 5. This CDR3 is CASSSSGTSGRAYEQYF. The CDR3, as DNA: TGTGCCAGCAGTTCTTCCGGGACTAGCGGGAGGGCCTACGAGCAGTACTTC.

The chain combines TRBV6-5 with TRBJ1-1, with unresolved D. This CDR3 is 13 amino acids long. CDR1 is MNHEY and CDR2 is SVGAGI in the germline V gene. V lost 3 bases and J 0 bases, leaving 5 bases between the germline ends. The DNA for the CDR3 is TGTGCCAGCAGTTATCGATTGAACACTGAAGCTTTCTTT. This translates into CASSYRLNTEAFF.

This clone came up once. The CDR3 here is CASNQAGGGVETQYF. CDR3 nucleotide sequence: TGTGCCAGCAACCAAGCGGGAGGAGGAGTAGAGACCCAGTACTTC. The rearrangement joins TRBV7-9 to TRBJ2-5, with 9 bases matching TRBD2. Germline V gene data show CDR1 as SEHNR and CDR2 as FQNEAQ (reference sequence). V trimming: 7 bases; J trimming: 4 bases; junction bases outside the gene matches: 10. CDR3 length: 15 amino acids.

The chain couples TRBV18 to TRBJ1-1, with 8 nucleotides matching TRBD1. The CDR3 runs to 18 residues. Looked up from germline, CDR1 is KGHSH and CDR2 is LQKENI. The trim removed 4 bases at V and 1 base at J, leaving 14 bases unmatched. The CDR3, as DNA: TGTGCCAGCTCACTACTAGTACAGGGGGAACTCCCGAACACTGAAGCTTTCTTT. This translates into CASSLLVQGELPNTEAFF. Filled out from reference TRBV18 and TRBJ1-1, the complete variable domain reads NAGVMQNPRHLVRRRGQEARLRCSPMKGHSHVYWYRQLPEEGLKFMVYLQKENIIDESGMPKERFSAEFPKEGPSILRIQQVVRGDSAAYFCASSLLVQGELPNTEAFFGQGTRLTVV.

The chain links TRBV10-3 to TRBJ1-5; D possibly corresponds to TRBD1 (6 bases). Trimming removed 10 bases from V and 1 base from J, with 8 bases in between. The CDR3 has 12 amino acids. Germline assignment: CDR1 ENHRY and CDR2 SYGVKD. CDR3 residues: CATGQSNQPQHF. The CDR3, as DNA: TGTGCCACCGGACAGAGCAATCAGCCCCAGCATTTT.

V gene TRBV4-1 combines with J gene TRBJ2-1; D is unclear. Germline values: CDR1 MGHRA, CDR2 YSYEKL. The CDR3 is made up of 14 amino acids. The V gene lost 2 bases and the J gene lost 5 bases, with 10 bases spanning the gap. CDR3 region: CASSQSGIDNEQFF. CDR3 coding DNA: TGCGCCAGCAGCCAAAGTGGCATCGACAATGAGCAGTTCTTC.

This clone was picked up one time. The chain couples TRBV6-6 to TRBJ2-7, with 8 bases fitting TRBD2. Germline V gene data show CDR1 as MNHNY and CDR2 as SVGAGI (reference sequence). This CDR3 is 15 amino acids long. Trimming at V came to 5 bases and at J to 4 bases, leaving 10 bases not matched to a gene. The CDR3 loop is CASSAVAGIGYEQYF. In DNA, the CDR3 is TGTGCCAGCAGTGCCGTAGCGGGAATAGGGTACGAGCAGTACTTC.

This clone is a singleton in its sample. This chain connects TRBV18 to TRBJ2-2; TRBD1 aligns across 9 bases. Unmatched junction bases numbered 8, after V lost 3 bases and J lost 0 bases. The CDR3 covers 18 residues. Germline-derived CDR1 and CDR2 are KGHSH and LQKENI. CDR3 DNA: TGTGCCAGCTCACCTTACAGGGGGCAGGACGCGAACACCGGGGAGCTGTTTTTT. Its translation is CASSPYRGQDANTGELFF.

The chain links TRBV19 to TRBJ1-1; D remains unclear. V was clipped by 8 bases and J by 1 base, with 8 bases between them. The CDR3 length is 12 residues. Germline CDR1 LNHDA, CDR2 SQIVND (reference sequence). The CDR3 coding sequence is TGTGCCAGTTTTAGACAGAACACTGAAGCTTTCTTT. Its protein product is CASFRQNTEAFF. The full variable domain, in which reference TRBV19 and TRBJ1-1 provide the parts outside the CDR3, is DGGITQSPKYLFRKEGQNVTLSCEQNLNHDAMYWYRQDPGQGLRLIYYSQIVNDFQKGDIAEGYSVSREKKESFPLTVTSAQKNPTAFYLCASFRQNTEAFFGQGTRLTVV.